Below are 10 T cell receptor beta chains sequenced from a single sample in a study of PD-L1 blockade in urothelial cancer. Method: immunoSEQ multiplex PCR; TCRdb's copy keeps in-frame clones and lacks some. The repertoire holds tens of thousands of clones, over 70% seen once, with approximately 3.5% in the top ten. Sequenced material: PBMCs, taken around atezolizumab (anti-PD-L1) treatment. The receptors come from a man aged 65 to 85 with urothelial cancer.

This clone was observed a few times. The CDR3 DNA reads TGCGCCAGCAAATCGACAGCAACTAATGAAAAACTGTTTTTT. It is translated as CASKSTATNEKLFF. The chain is built from TRBV4-1 and TRBJ1-4, with D maybe TRBD1 (5 bases). CDR1 and CDR2 from the germline V gene are MGHRA and YSYEKL. V dropped 7 bases and J dropped 0 bases, with 9 bases sitting between them. The CDR3 has 14 amino acids.

The DNA of the CDR3 is TGTGCCAGCAGGGCGACAGACCCGGGCCAGCCCCAGCATTTT. It yields the protein CASRATDPGQPQHF. The chain uses TRBV2 and TRBJ1-5, with D possibly being TRBD1 (5 bases). The V gene lost 6 bases and the J gene lost 7 bases, with 16 bases spanning the gap. This CDR3 spans 14 amino acids. CDR1 SNHLY and CDR2 FYNNEI come from the germline V gene. Supplemented by reference TRBV2 and TRBJ1-5, the full variable domain reads EPEVTQTPSHQVTQMGQEVILRCVPISNHLYFYWYRQILGQKVEFLVSFYNNEISEKSEIFDDQFSVERPDGSNFTLKIRSTKLEDSAMYFCASRATDPGQPQHFGDGTRLSIL.

The gene calls are TRBV4-3 and TRBJ2-2, with 8 nucleotides matching TRBD2. The V and J ends lost 1 base and 7 bases, in that order; junction bases with no gene match: 11. Germline CDR1 LGHNA, CDR2 YSLEER. This CDR3 has 17 amino acids. CDR3 residues: CASSQGLSGGRGGELFF. The CDR3 DNA is TGCGCCAGCAGCCAAGGTCTAAGCGGGGGACGCGGCGGGGAGCTGTTTTTT.

V and J are TRBV5-1 and TRBJ2-5; possible D gene TRBD1, 6 bases. Trimming pared 0 bases from V and 4 bases from J, leaving 13 bases between. Germline V gene data show CDR1 as SGHRS and CDR2 as YFSETQ. CDR3 length: 15 amino acids. CDR3 DNA sequence: TGCGCCAGCAGCTTGGGGGTTCTCAGGGGAGAGACCCAGTACTTC. It yields the protein CASSLGVLRGETQYF.

The chain has TRBV15 and TRBJ1-4; TRBD1 aligns across 8 bases. The CDR3 sequence is 15 residues long. From germline, CDR1 is LNHNV and CDR2 YYDKDF (reference sequence). After removal of 2 bases from V and 3 bases from J, the junction contained 2 bases not matched to a gene. The CDR3 DNA follows: TGTGCCACCAGCAGACAGGGGGCGTCTAATGAAAAACTGTTTTTT. Translated: CATSRQGASNEKLFF.

This chain joins TRBV14 and TRBJ2-1, with unresolved D. CDR3 length: 12 amino acids. The germline CDR1 and CDR2 sequences are SGHDN and FVKESK. Trimming stripped 1 base from V and 10 bases from J, with 8 bases between. Here the CDR3 reads CASSQAWREQFF. CDR3 coding DNA: TGTGCCAGCAGCCAAGCATGGCGGGAGCAGTTCTTC. The full variable domain, with the rest looked up from reference TRBV14 and TRBJ2-1, is EAGVTQFPSHSVIEKGQTVTLRCDPISGHDNLYWYRRVMGKEIKFLLHFVKESKQDESGMPNNRFLAERTGGTYSTLKVQPAELEDSGVYFCASSQAWREQFFGPGTRLTVL.

This clone was recorded only once. This rearrangement joins TRBV7-8 to TRBJ2-7, with a weak D call TRBD2 (6 bases). Looked up from germline, CDR1 is SGHVS and CDR2 is FQNEAQ. Trimming cost V 5 bases and J 5 bases, with 16 bases left between them. This CDR3 region has 14 residues. CDR3 sequence: CASSSGGGGNEQYF. The CDR3, as DNA: TGTGCCAGCAGCAGCGGTGGAGGCGGGAACGAGCAGTACTTC.

This rearrangement joins TRBV6-1 to TRBJ2-7; 11 positions match TRBD2. Germline lookup yields CDR1 MNHNS and CDR2 SASEGT. This CDR3 comprises 14 residues. V was pared by 8 bases and J by 3 bases, with 6 bases of the junction left unmatched. CDR3 amino acids: CASDPSGRIYEQYF. DNA for the CDR3: TGTGCCAGCGATCCTAGCGGGAGGATCTACGAGCAGTACTTC.

The chain employs TRBV19 and TRBJ1-3, with D possibly being TRBD1 (6 bases). The CDR3 is made up of 16 amino acids. The ends were cut back, 7 bases at V and 1 base at J, with 17 bases in the middle. Germline V gene sequence: CDR1 LNHDA, CDR2 SQIVND (reference sequence). CDR3 nucleotides: TGTGCCAGTACCGAGGGACACTCGACGTCTGGAAACACCATATATTTT. Residues: CASTEGHSTSGNTIYF.

V and J are TRBV5-1 and TRBJ1-6; 7 bases match TRBD1. The CDR3 length is 15 residues. CDR1 is SGHRS, CDR2 YFSETQ, per germline. J was trimmed by 7 bases and V by 7 bases; bases with no gene match: 11. The CDR3 bases are TGCGCCAGCTCAAGGACAGGCGAAAGAAATTCACCCCTCCACTTT. Translation: CASSRTGERNSPLHF.